Listed below are T cell receptor beta chains from one sample, sequenced in a study of T cell responses to AZD1222 COVID-19 vaccine. Here immunoSEQ multiplex PCR was the method, and the copy in TCRdb shows in-frame clones only, minus some. The table lists roughly 70,000 clones, 89% of them singletons, with around 9.3% in the top ten. Sequenced here: peripheral blood, sampled 28 days after the second AZD1222 dose. Receptor source: an adult who received the AZD1222 COVID-19 vaccine. CDR3s include the opening cysteine and the closing phenylalanine or tryptophan. Each record gives: D gene, J gene, V gene, clone size, CDR3 DNA, CDR3 protein. D genes are given only for firm matches. Clone size is given for some rows only: seen once, a few or many times, or a class if the clone is expanded.

-,TRBJ1-2,TRBV3-1/TRBV3-2,-,TGTGCCAGCAGCCAAGGACGGACTAACTATGGCTACACCTTC,CASSQGRTNYGYTF
-,TRBJ1-1,TRBV6-5,-,TGTGCCAGCAGTAATCAGTTTTTTGAAGCTTTCTTT,CASSNQFFEAFF
-,TRBJ1-3,TRBV12-5,-,TGTGCTAGTGGTTTGGTTATCATGGGAGGAAACACCATATATTTT,CASGLVIMGGNTIYF
TRBD1,TRBJ1-1,TRBV2,-,TGTGCCAGCAGTCTAAACAGGGGAGACACTGAAGCTTTCTTT,CASSLNRGDTEAFF
TRBD2,TRBJ2-1,TRBV19,-,TGTGCCAGTAGTCCTCCGGGGGCTAGCGGGGGGCGCCAGCAGTTCTTC,CASSPPGASGGRQQFF
TRBD1,TRBJ1-1,TRBV3-1/TRBV3-2,-,TGTGCCAGCAGCCGGGGACAGGGGATTGAAGCTTTCTTT,CASSRGQGIEAFF
-,TRBJ2-4,TRBV14,-,TGTGCCAGCAGCCAGAGGACGGGAGCCAAAAACATTCAGTACTTC,CASSQRTGAKNIQYF
TRBD1,TRBJ2-1,TRBV19,-,TGTGCCAGTAGTAGAGGACAGGGGGTATATGAGCAGTTCTTC,CASSRGQGVYEQFF
TRBD1,TRBJ1-1,TRBV29-1,-,TGCAGCGTTGAAGTTCCCCGACAGGGGATTGCCACTGAAGCTTTCTTT,CSVEVPRQGIATEAFF
-,TRBJ2-3,TRBV5-4,-,TGTGCCAGCAGCTTGGGTGGGGACGGAACAGATACGCAGTATTTT,CASSLGGDGTDTQYF
-,TRBJ1-5,TRBV7-8,-,TGTGCCAGCAGCTTATCCAAAAACAGAGCTGGCAATCAGCCCCAGCATTTT,CASSLSKNRAGNQPQHF
-,TRBJ1-5,TRBV11-3,once,TGTGCCAGCAGCTCCTTTCCTAATCAGCCCCAGCATTTT,CASSSFPNQPQHF
TRBD2,TRBJ2-1,TRBV9,few,TGTGCCAGCAGCCCCCAAGGACTAGCGGGGGCGAGCTCCTACAATGAGCAGTTCTTC,CASSPQGLAGASSYNEQFF
TRBD1,TRBJ2-1,TRBV3-1/TRBV3-2,-,TGTGCCAGCCGGGCAGGGGGACAGTACAATGAGCAGTTCTTC,CASRAGGQYNEQFF
TRBD1,TRBJ1-1,TRBV19,-,TGTGCCAGCGCCGGGACAGGGGGCGCAGGGAACACTGAAGCTTTCTTT,CASAGTGGAGNTEAFF
-,TRBJ1-4,TRBV15,-,TGTGCCACCAGCAGAGCCAAGGGGGGACTCCTTAATGAAAAACTGTTTTTT,CATSRAKGGLLNEKLFF
-,TRBJ1-2,TRBV2,once,TGTGCCAGCAGCAGGGGTACAAACTATGGCTACACCTTC,CASSRGTNYGYTF
TRBD2,TRBJ2-5,TRBV6-2/TRBV6-3,-,TGTGCCAGCAGCGGACTAGCGAGGGAGACCCAGTACTTC,CASSGLARETQYF
-,TRBJ1-2,TRBV19,once,TGTGCCAGTAGTATAGATACGGGACCCCGCGGAGGCTACACCTTC,CASSIDTGPRGGYTF
-,TRBJ2-5,TRBV5-1,-,TGCGCCAGCAGCCTGGCCCTGGGGGCGGGGGAGACCCAGTACTTC,CASSLALGAGETQYF
TRBD1,TRBJ2-2,TRBV28,-,TGTGCCAGCAGTTTATTGGACAGGGACACCGGGGAGCTGTTTTTT,CASSLLDRDTGELFF
TRBD2,TRBJ2-2,TRBV27,once,TGTGCCAGCAGTTTATCGCCAGAACCTACCCGCGGGGGTGGGACCGGGGAGCTGTTTTTT,CASSLSPEPTRGGGTGELFF
-,TRBJ1-6,TRBV5-1,-,TGCGCCAGCGGGCCGGGCACAGGATGGGATTCACCCCTCCACTTT,CASGPGTGWDSPLHF
TRBD1,TRBJ2-3,TRBV11-1,-,TGTGCCAGCAGCTCAGGGACAGGAACCACAGATACGCAGTATTTT,CASSSGTGTTDTQYF
-,TRBJ2-2,TRBV19,-,TGTGCCAGTAGTATTTTGGCGGCCTGGAACACCGGGGAGCTGTTTTTT,CASSILAAWNTGELFF
-,TRBJ1-5,TRBV5-8,-,TGTGCCAGCAGCTTCGGGGGTGCAAGCAATCAGCCCCAGCATTTT,CASSFGGASNQPQHF
-,TRBJ2-3,TRBV9,-,TGTGCCAGCAGCGGGGCGCTTTCTAGCACAGATACGCAGTATTTT,CASSGALSSTDTQYF
-,TRBJ1-1,TRBV29-1,-,TGCAGCGCCGACGGGGTTATGAACACTGAAGCTTTCTTT,CSADGVMNTEAFF
TRBD1,TRBJ2-5,TRBV7-3,-,TGTGCCAGCAGCCCCTCGACAGGGGTGAGCGAGACCCAGTACTTC,CASSPSTGVSETQYF
-,TRBJ2-7,TRBV10-3,-,TGTGCCATCAGGCCCACGGGCAGTGCCTACGAGCAGTACTTC,CAIRPTGSAYEQYF
TRBD1,TRBJ1-1,TRBV9,-,TGTGCCAGCAGCGTAGCGGCAGGGGGCGACCACACTGAAGCTTTCTTT,CASSVAAGGDHTEAFF
TRBD1,TRBJ1-3,TRBV5-1,-,TGCGCCAGCAGCCTCGAGACAGGGGCTCCCACCATATATTTT,CASSLETGAPTIYF
-,TRBJ1-3,TRBV29-1,-,TGCAGCGTTAGTAAGGGGAATGGAGGAAACACCATATATTTT,CSVSKGNGGNTIYF
-,TRBJ1-2,TRBV5-1,-,TGCGCCAGCAGCTTGGCCGGGAGGGAATACGGCTACACCTTC,CASSLAGREYGYTF
TRBD1,TRBJ2-5,TRBV28,-,TGTGCCAGCAGTATCCTCTCAGGGGGCCAAGAGACCCAGTACTTC,CASSILSGGQETQYF
-,TRBJ1-4,TRBV19,-,TGTGCCAGTAGTATCCCCAGGGCTGCTAATGAAAAACTGTTTTTT,CASSIPRAANEKLFF
-,TRBJ2-5,TRBV11-3,-,TGTGCCAGCAGCTTATTTGCGGCATCAATGTACTTC,CASSLFAASMYF
-,TRBJ1-2,TRBV10-3,-,TGTGCCATCAGTGAAATAGTTAACTATGGCTACACCTTC,CAISEIVNYGYTF
-,TRBJ2-2,TRBV2,once,TGTGCCAGCAACCCACGGCCGCCAGGGAACACCGGGGAGCTGTTTTTT,CASNPRPPGNTGELFF
-,TRBJ1-6,TRBV27,-,TGTGCCAGCAAGCTAGGGCAGCCTATGAGCTCCTATAATTCACCCCTCCACTTT,CASKLGQPMSSYNSPLHF
-,TRBJ1-2,TRBV30,-,TGTGCCCGTACGGGGGCACGGGAGGGGGGCTACACCTTC,CARTGAREGGYTF
-,TRBJ2-1,TRBV7-2,once,TGTGCCAGCAGCTTAGCAGGGAGCAATGAGCAGTTCTTC,CASSLAGSNEQFF
-,TRBJ2-1,TRBV5-1,-,TGCGCCAGCAGCTTAGGGAGACCCAACAATGAGCAGTTCTTC,CASSLGRPNNEQFF
TRBD2,TRBJ2-1,TRBV7-2,once,TGTGCCAGCAGCTTAGTGCTAGCGGGGGGACTGAATGAGCAGTTCTTC,CASSLVLAGGLNEQFF
-,TRBJ1-3,TRBV3-1/TRBV3-2,-,TGTGCCAGCAGCCAAGGGCAGGGTGGTGGAAACACCATATATTTT,CASSQGQGGGNTIYF
TRBD1,TRBJ1-1,TRBV29-1,once,TGCAGCGCCGGGGACAGAATTAACACTGAAGCTTTCTTT,CSAGDRINTEAFF
TRBD1,TRBJ2-3,TRBV5-8,-,TGTGCCAGCAGCTTCGCGACAGGGGCCACAGATACGCAGTATTTT,CASSFATGATDTQYF
-,TRBJ2-3,TRBV9,-,TGTGCCAGCAGCCTTTGGGTTGGGGAGGCAGATACGCAGTATTTT,CASSLWVGEADTQYF
-,TRBJ1-2,TRBV7-8,-,TGTGCCAGCAGCTTAGAAGACAGCCGCCGGGGCTACACCTTC,CASSLEDSRRGYTF
-,TRBJ1-2,TRBV5-4,-,TGTGCCAGCAGCTCAAACGACGCGGCTTCCTATGGCTACACCTTC,CASSSNDAASYGYTF
-,TRBJ1-1,TRBV19,few,TGTGCCAGTAGTTTCTCAATGAACACTGAAGCTTTCTTT,CASSFSMNTEAFF
-,TRBJ1-3,TRBV5-1,-,TGCGCCAGCAGCTTGGCCCAGGGAACTGGAAACACCATATATTTT,CASSLAQGTGNTIYF
TRBD1,TRBJ1-1,TRBV27,-,TGTGCCAGCACCATCTCCGGGGACAGGGGGAGGAACACTGAAGCTTTCTTT,CASTISGDRGRNTEAFF
-,TRBJ1-2,TRBV18,-,TGTGCCAGCTCACCACAGGTCAGGGTGGCCTATGGCTACACCTTC,CASSPQVRVAYGYTF